This passage covers 20 T cell receptor beta chains from one sample sequenced in a study of T cells in tumors after PD-1 blockade. Method: immunoSEQ multiplex PCR; TCRdb's copy keeps in-frame clones and lacks some. This table holds about 15,000 clones, roughly 87% found once. Sequences were derived from PBMCs, sampled after anti-PD-1 treatment. These receptors all come from a human donor with basal cell carcinoma.

This clone was found once. This sequence joins TRBV4-2 and TRBJ1-1; a possible D gene is TRBD1 (5 bases). V lost 3 bases, J lost 0 bases, and 20 bases lay in between. There are 18 residues in the CDR3. CDR1 is LGHNA and CDR2 is YNFKEQ in the germline V gene. CDR3 protein: CASSQWVRREELNTEAFF. The CDR3 nucleotides read TGTGCCAGCAGCCAGTGGGTCCGCAGGGAGGAATTGAACACTGAAGCTTTCTTT.

This chain uses TRBV19 with TRBJ2-4, with 9 bases fitting TRBD1. The germline gives CDR1 LNHDA, CDR2 SQIVND (reference sequence). The CDR3 contains 16 residues. Trimming cost V 5 bases and J 3 bases; bases outside gene matches: 8. CDR3 nucleotides: TGTGCCAGTAGTGACGACAGGGGGTACGGCAAAAACATTCAGTACTTC. Its translation: CASSDDRGYGKNIQYF.

V usage is TRBV19 and J usage is TRBJ2-7; 8 bases agree with TRBD2. The CDR3 is 14 amino acids. Trimming cost V 3 bases and J 2 bases; bases outside gene matches: 3. Germline V lookup: CDR1 LNHDA, CDR2 SQIVND (reference sequence). The CDR3 nucleotides are TGTGCCAGTAGTATTAGCGGGATCACCTACGAGCAGTACTTC. Translation: CASSISGITYEQYF.

This clone was picked up one time. The chain has TRBV14 and TRBJ2-3; D ambiguous. The CDR3 loop spans 14 amino acids. Trimming left V 4 bases short and J 4 bases short, with 12 bases between. CDR1 is SGHDN and CDR2 is FVKESK in the germline V gene. The DNA for the CDR3 is TGTGCCAGCAGCCCCTTGATCGCTCCAGATACGCAGTATTTT. This translates into CASSPLIAPDTQYF.

V is TRBV20-1 and J is TRBJ2-3; TRBD2 matches at 9 bases. This CDR3 is 11 amino acids long. Germline assignment: CDR1 DFQATT and CDR2 SNEGSKA (reference sequence). CDR3 DNA sequence: TGCAGGACTAGCGGCCCAGATACGCAGTATTTT. This sequence encodes CRTSGPDTQYF.

There are a few counts of this clone. The chain combines TRBV3-1 (or the pseudogene TRBV3-2) with TRBJ1-2; perhaps TRBD1 as D (5 bases). Germline CDR1 and CDR2: LGHDT and YNNKEL (reference sequence). V was clipped by 4 bases and J by 4 bases, with 13 bases between them. This CDR3 spans 14 amino acids. CDR3 protein: CASSPRDALYGYTF. CDR3 in DNA: TGTGCCAGCAGCCCTCGGGACGCCCTCTATGGCTACACCTTC.

The chain joins TRBV6-1 to TRBJ2-2; a possible D gene is TRBD2 (5 bases). Germline V gene data show CDR1 as MNHNS and CDR2 as SASEGT. V was pared by 0 bases and J by 2 bases, with 16 bases between. The CDR3 loop spans 18 amino acids. The chain's CDR3 is CASSEAPPREFNTGELFF. The CDR3 nucleotides are TGTGCCAGCAGTGAAGCGCCTCCTCGGGAATTTAACACCGGGGAGCTGTTTTTT.

The CDR3 nucleotides are TGCGCCAGCAGCGATACTAGCGGGGGGTCCAATGAGCAGTTCTTC. It is translated as CASSDTSGGSNEQFF. This chain uses TRBV10-1 with TRBJ2-1; 12 nucleotides match TRBD2. This CDR3 region has 15 residues. With V trimmed by 6 bases and J by 6 bases, 6 bases remained unmatched. Germline V gives CDR1 WNHNN, CDR2 SYGVQD (reference sequence).

V and J are TRBV4-2 and TRBJ2-1; the D is unclear. The germline V gene has CDR1 LGHNA and CDR2 YNFKEQ. Trimming cost V 0 bases and J 15 bases, with 15 bases left between them. CDR3 length equals 13 residues. In nucleotides, the CDR3 is TGTGCCAGCAGCCAAGATTCCATTCCCCAGATGTTCTTC. Amino acids: CASSQDSIPQMFF.

The genes are TRBV28 and TRBJ2-7; the match to TRBD2 covers 11 bases. Germline loops: CDR1 MDHEN, CDR2 SYDVKM. Losses at the gene ends were 8 bases for V and 6 bases for J; bases not matched to a gene: 6. The CDR3 covers 13 residues. The CDR3 loop reads CASATSGRSEQYF. CDR3 DNA: TGTGCCAGCGCAACTAGCGGGAGAAGCGAGCAGTACTTC.

CDR3 bases: TGTGCTAGTGGTTTGGAAACAGATTACTACAATGAGCAGTTCTTC. Amino acid sequence: CASGLETDYYNEQFF. V and J are TRBV12-5 and TRBJ2-1; D unclear. Germline V gives CDR1 LGHNT, CDR2 FRNRAP. The CDR3 consists of 15 residues. Between the trimmed V and J ends, which lost 1 base and 3 bases, there was a span of 10 bases.

The V gene is TRBV6-4, the J gene TRBJ2-7; TRBD1 might be the D (5 bases). Germline V gives CDR1 MRHNA, CDR2 SNTAGT. The V end was cut by 2 bases, the J end by 6 bases, with 14 bases between. The CDR3 has 14 residues. The CDR3 reads CASSDVGATCEQYF. The DNA for the CDR3 is TGTGCCAGCAGTGACGTTGGGGCCACCTGCGAGCAGTACTTC.

The rearrangement joins TRBV7-9 to TRBJ2-5, with 9 nucleotides matching TRBD2. This CDR3 has 15 residues. CDR1 SEHNR and CDR2 FQNEAQ come from the germline V gene (reference sequence). The V and J ends lost 5 bases and 5 bases, in that order; junction bases with no gene match: 9. The chain's CDR3 is CASSHSGRGRETQYF. The CDR3 region has the DNA TGTGCCAGCAGCCATAGCGGGAGAGGCCGGGAGACCCAGTACTTC.

J is TRBJ2-5 and V is TRBV13; 15 bases are a match to TRBD2. Germline lookup yields CDR1 PRHDT and CDR2 FYEKMQ (reference sequence). CDR3 length equals 17 residues. V lost 5 bases, J lost 4 bases, and 8 bases stayed unmatched. This CDR3 reads CASSPGLAGGVGETQYF. CDR3 in DNA: TGTGCCAGCAGCCCGGGACTAGCGGGGGGCGTGGGAGAGACCCAGTACTTC.

This clone was detected a few times. Compared with germline, one end of the junction differs, possibly owing to a read error. V usage is TRBV2 and J usage is TRBJ2-1; 8 bases fit TRBD2. CDR1 SNHLY and CDR2 FYNNEI come from the germline V gene. The CDR3 loop spans 19 amino acids. CDR3 protein: CPSCHGGARAGSSYNEQFF. The CDR3 nucleotides are TGTCCCAGCTGTCACGGGGGGGCGCGGGCGGGGAGCTCCTACAATGAGCAGTTCTTC.

This chain joins TRBV18 and TRBJ2-2; no reliable D call. This CDR3 has 15 amino acids. Germline V lookup: CDR1 KGHSH, CDR2 LQKENI. The V end was cut by 3 bases, the J end by 1 base, with 9 bases between. The CDR3 loop reads CASSPTSRNTGELFF. The DNA of the CDR3 is TGTGCCAGCTCACCTACGTCTAGGAACACCGGGGAGCTGTTTTTT.

Points on this clone: Relative to the germline gene, one junction end is altered; a read error may explain this. This sequence joins TRBV3-1 (or the pseudogene TRBV3-2) and TRBJ1-6, with 9 bases aligning to TRBD1. CDR3 length equals 20 residues. The germline V gene has CDR1 LGHDT and CDR2 YNNKEL (reference sequence). CDR3 in amino acids: CASSQEGGETGGYYNPPLHF. In DNA, the CDR3 is TGTGCCAGCAGCCAAGAAGGGGGTGAGACAGGGGGATACTATAATCCACCCCTCCACTTT.

The chain recombines TRBV5-1 with TRBJ1-4; D may be TRBD1 (5 bases). The CDR3 runs to 15 residues. Trimming removed 1 base from V and 1 base from J, with 8 bases in between. The germline gives CDR1 SGHRS, CDR2 YFSETQ. CDR3: CASSLSGGTNEKLFF. CDR3 DNA: TGCGCCAGCAGCTTGAGTGGGGGAACTAATGAAAAACTGTTTTTT.

The sample holds a few counts of this clone. The chain uses TRBV5-5 and TRBJ1-3; D is uncertain. The V end was cut by 2 bases, the J end by 4 bases, with 13 bases between. The CDR3 consists of 15 residues. CDR1 and CDR2 from the germline V gene are SGHKS and YYEKEE (reference sequence). CDR3 nucleotides: TGTGCCAGCAGCTTAGGACTACACACAGGAAACACCATATATTTT. Amino acid sequence: CASSLGLHTGNTIYF.

The chain has TRBV5-6 and TRBJ1-4; possible D gene TRBD1, 5 bases. The germline V gene encodes CDR1 SGHDT and CDR2 YYEEEE. The CDR3 has 15 residues. V gave up 4 bases and J gave up 1 base, with 11 bases separating them. The CDR3 is CASSQGVLTNEKLFF. CDR3 DNA sequence: TGTGCCAGCAGCCAGGGTGTATTAACTAATGAAAAACTGTTTTTT.